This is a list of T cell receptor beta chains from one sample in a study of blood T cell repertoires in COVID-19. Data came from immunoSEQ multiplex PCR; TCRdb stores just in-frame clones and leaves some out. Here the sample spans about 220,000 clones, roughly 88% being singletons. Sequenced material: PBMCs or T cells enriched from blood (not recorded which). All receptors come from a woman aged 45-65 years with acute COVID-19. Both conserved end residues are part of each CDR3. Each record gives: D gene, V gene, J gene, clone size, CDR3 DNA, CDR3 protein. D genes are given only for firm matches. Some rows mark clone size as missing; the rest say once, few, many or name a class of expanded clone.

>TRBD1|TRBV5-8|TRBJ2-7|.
TGTGCCAGCAGCTTGAGAGACAGGGGCTACGAGCAGTACTTC
CASSLRDRGYEQYF
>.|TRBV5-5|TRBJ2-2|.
TGTGCCAGCAGCCTGACAGGGAACACCGGGGAGCTGTTTTTT
CASSLTGNTGELFF
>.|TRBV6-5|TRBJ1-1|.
TGTGCCAGCAGTTACATTGGGGGCGAGGGCACTGAAGCTTTCTTT
CASSYIGGEGTEAFF
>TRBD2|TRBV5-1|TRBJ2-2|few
TGCGCCAGCACCCCGTATAAGACTAGCGGGAGTTCTTCGACCGGGGAGCTGTTTTTT
CASTPYKTSGSSSTGELFF
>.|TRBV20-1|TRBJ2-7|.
TGCAGTGGGGCAGGGGATCGGGAGCAGTACTTC
CSGAGDREQYF
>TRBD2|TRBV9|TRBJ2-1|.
TGTGCCAGCAGCGTAGTAGCGGGAGTGAATGAGCAGTTCTTC
CASSVVAGVNEQFF
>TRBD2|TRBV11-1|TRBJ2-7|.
TGTGCCAGCAGCCTAGCGGAGGGCGGGGAGCAGTACTTC
CASSLAEGGEQYF
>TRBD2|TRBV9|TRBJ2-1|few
TGTGCCAGCAGCGCGGGACTAGCGGGGGATCTCTACAATGAGCAGTTCTTC
CASSAGLAGDLYNEQFF
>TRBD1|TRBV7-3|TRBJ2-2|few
TGTGCCAGCAGCCAGACAGGGCCCGGGGAGCTGTTTTTT
CASSQTGPGELFF
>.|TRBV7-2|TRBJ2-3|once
TGTGCCAGCAGCTCGTCCCGCGCGGGTACAGATACGCAGTATTTT
CASSSSRAGTDTQYF
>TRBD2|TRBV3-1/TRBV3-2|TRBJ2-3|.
TGTGCCAGCACCCCAACTATCCCTAGAGACTTTAGCGGGAGGTTGCGGGGTGCAGATACGCAGTATTTT
CASTPTIPRDFSGRLRGADTQYF
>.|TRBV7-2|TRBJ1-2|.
TGTGCCAGCCTCCCTTCCGGTTCCGGGAGGGGCGAGGATGGCTACACCTTC
CASLPSGSGRGEDGYTF
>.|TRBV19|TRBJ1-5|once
TGTGCCAGTAGTATCCCCCTGGCTCCCGATCAGCCCCAGCATTTT
CASSIPLAPDQPQHF
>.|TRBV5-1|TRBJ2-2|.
TGCGCCAGCAGCGAGCAGACCTCGGGCACCGGGGAGCTGTTTTTT
CASSEQTSGTGELFF
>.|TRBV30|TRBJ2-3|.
TGTGCCTGGCTTAGCACAGATACGCAGTATTTT
CAWLSTDTQYF
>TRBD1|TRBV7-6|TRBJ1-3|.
TGTGCCAGCAGCTTAAGATATGTGGGCGGGACAGGATTTTTT
CASSLRYVGGTGFF
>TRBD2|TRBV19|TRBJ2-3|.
TGTGCCAGTAGTATAGACCGACTAGCCCGCACAGATACGCAGTATTTT
CASSIDRLARTDTQYF
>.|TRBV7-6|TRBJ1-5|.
TGTGCCAGCAGCTTAGAGGCAGGGAGCAATCAGCCCCAGCATTTT
CASSLEAGSNQPQHF
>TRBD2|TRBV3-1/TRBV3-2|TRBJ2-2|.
TGTGCCAGCACCCAAGCGGGAGTAAGCACCGGGGAGCTGTTTTTT
CASTQAGVSTGELFF
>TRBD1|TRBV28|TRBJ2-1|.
TGTGCCAGCAGTTTCCAGGACAGGAATGAGCAGTTCTTC
CASSFQDRNEQFF
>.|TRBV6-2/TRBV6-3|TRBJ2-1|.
TGTGCCAGCAGTTACTCTGGGACATCCGCCTACAATGAGCAGTTCTTC
CASSYSGTSAYNEQFF
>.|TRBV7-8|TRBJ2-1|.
TGTGCCAGCAGCCTCCAGAGGTACTTTTACAATGAGCAGTTCTTC
CASSLQRYFYNEQFF
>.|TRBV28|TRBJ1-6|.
TGTGCCAGCAGTTTATTAAGACAGGTTCCTAATTCACCCCTCCACTTT
CASSLLRQVPNSPLHF
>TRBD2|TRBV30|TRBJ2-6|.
TGTGCCTGGAGCTACGGGCGGGAGGCCCCTTTTGGGGCCAACGTCCTGACTTTC
CAWSYGREAPFGANVLTF
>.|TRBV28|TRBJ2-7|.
TGTGCCAGCAGTATCGGGCGGGACCTCAACTCCTACGAGCAGTACTTC
CASSIGRDLNSYEQYF
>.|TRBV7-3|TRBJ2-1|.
TGTGCCAGCAGCTTAAGTCCTCAGTCTTACAATGAGCAGTTCTTC
CASSLSPQSYNEQFF
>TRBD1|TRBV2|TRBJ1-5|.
TGTGCCAGCAGTGTCGGACAGGGCAATCAGCCCCAGCATTTT
CASSVGQGNQPQHF
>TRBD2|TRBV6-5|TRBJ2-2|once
TGTGCCACATCGGGGAGCGGGAGCCATCGGGAGCTGTTTTTT
CATSGSGSHRELFF
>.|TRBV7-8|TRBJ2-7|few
TGTGCCAGCAGCCTGAGGTACGAGCAGTACTTC
CASSLRYEQYF
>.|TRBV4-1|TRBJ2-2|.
TGCGCCAGCAGCCTGTTAATGAACACCGGGGAGCTGTTTTTT
CASSLLMNTGELFF
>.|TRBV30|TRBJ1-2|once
TGTGCCTGGAGTCTAGCTGGAGGCCGCCTAAATGGCTACACCTTC
CAWSLAGGRLNGYTF
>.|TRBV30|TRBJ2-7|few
TGTGCCTGGAGTATTGGGACAGAGCAGTACTTC
CAWSIGTEQYF
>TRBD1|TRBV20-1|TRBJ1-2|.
TGCAGTCCCAGGGGGCAATATGGCTACACCTTC
CSPRGQYGYTF
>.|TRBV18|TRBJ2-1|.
TGTGCCAGCTCACCACTGCAGGGTCGGAGCGATGAGCAGTTCTTC
CASSPLQGRSDEQFF
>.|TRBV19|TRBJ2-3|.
TGTGCCAGTAGAGCCCACCGCACAGATACGCAGTATTTT
CASRAHRTDTQYF
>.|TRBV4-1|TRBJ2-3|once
TGCGCCAGCAGCCAAGTCGGGTCCACAGATACGCAGTATTTT
CASSQVGSTDTQYF
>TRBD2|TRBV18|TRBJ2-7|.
TGTGCCAGCTCATCCCGGGGGGTGGTCCTCGAGCAGTACTTC
CASSSRGVVLEQYF
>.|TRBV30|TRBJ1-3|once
TGTGCCTGGAGCCTACCTCATTCCTCTGGAAACACCATATATTTT
CAWSLPHSSGNTIYF
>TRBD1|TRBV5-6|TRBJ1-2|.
TGTGCCAGCAGCTTTTTGACAGGGAGCTATGGCTACACCTTC
CASSFLTGSYGYTF
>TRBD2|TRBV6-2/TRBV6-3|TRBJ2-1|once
TGTGCCAGCAGTTACCCCCCGGGAGGGTCCTTTTTTAGTGAGCAGTTCTTC
CASSYPPGGSFFSEQFF
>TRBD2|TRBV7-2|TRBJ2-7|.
TGTGCCAGCACCGTTTTGCAGGGGCGGGAGGGTTCCTACGAGCAGTACTTC
CASTVLQGREGSYEQYF
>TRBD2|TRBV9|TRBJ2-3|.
TGTGCCAGCAGCCGGTGGGGGAGGGCGAGAGATACGCAGTATTTT
CASSRWGRARDTQYF
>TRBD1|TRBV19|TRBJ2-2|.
TGTGCCAGTAGTGATCCAGGGGGAGTGAACACCGGGGAGCTGTTTTTT
CASSDPGGVNTGELFF
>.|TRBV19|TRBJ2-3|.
TGTGCCAGTAGTGTACTAGAGGCAGATACGCAGTATTTT
CASSVLEADTQYF
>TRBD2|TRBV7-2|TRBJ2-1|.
TGTGCCAGCAGACAGACTAGCGGGAGTTACAATGAGCAGTTCTTC
CASRQTSGSYNEQFF
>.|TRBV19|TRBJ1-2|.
TGTGCCAGTTCGGACGGAGGCAAAGTGGACTATGGCTACACCTTC
CASSDGGKVDYGYTF
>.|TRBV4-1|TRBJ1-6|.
TGCGCCAGCAGCCAAGAACTACATAATTCACCCCTCCACTTT
CASSQELHNSPLHF
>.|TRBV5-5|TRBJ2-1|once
TGTGCCAGCAGCTTGACAGGGCGTCAGTTCTTC
CASSLTGRQFF
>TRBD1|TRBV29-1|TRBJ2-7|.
TGCAGCGTTGAACCGGGACAGGGGTCCTACGAGCAGTACTTC
CSVEPGQGSYEQYF
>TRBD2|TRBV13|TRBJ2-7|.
TGTGCCAGCAGGCGGTCGGGACTAGCCTACGAGCAGTACTTC
CASRRSGLAYEQYF
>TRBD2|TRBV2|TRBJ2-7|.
TGTGCCAGCAGTGCTCTAGCGGGAGAAGTCGAGCAGTACTTC
CASSALAGEVEQYF
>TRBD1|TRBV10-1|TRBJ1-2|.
TGCGCCAATTTACCTAGGGGACAGGATGGAAAGAACTATGGCTACACCTTC
CANLPRGQDGKNYGYTF
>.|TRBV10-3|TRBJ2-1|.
TGTGCCATCTCTGACAGGACCTCCTACAATGAGCAGTTCTTC
CAISDRTSYNEQFF
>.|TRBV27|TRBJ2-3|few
TGTGCCAGCAGGTCGGTCACAGATACGCAGTATTTT
CASRSVTDTQYF